The present T cell receptor (beta chain) was sequenced within a study of blood T cell repertoires in COVID-19 (dated by TCRdb to the early 2020s). Notes on the research overall: Samples covering the acute and convalescent phases of COVID-19 were provided by collaborators in the United States, Italy and Spain. The prospective study material was composed of cDNA or gDNA derived from T cells, B-cell-depleted T cells, or PBMCs. The dataset comprised deeply sampled blood TCRbeta repertoires from subjects exposed to, actively infected with, or recovered from COVID-19. The repertoires were made available in a free public database intended to serve as a resource for research on the immune response to SARS-CoV-2. The samples were drawn from two sources: the first 160 participants of the ongoing ImmuneRACE study, and 1,254 subjects contributed by 6 global collaborators. Nearly every sample came with metadata listing a de-identified subject ID, COVID-19 status, age in years and sex. HLA class I and class II types, where available, came from metadata supplied by the sample provider rather than from assay-based typing. Study-wide findings and limitations: Clinical and demographic metadata were provided uncurated, with the amount varying by source and participant.

Details on this clone: The antigen it recognizes is unknown. No clone much larger than this one lies a single base away; base qualities are absent.

TCRbeta CDR3 regions were amplified from genomic DNA using the immunoSEQ Assay, a bias-controlled multiplex PCR. As for how the authors treated the data: Within the assay, amplification of reference gene primers was used to estimate how many nucleated cells each sample contained. To quantify the absolute abundance of each unique TCRbeta CDR3 rearrangement, sequence reads were collapsed and filtered. For each sample, productive Simpson clonality was calculated by taking the square root of Simpson's diversity index across productive rearrangements. Held by TCRdb, this immuneACCESS table contains in-frame sequences only and omits some clones. Under half of the omission traces to an unresolved V gene where checked; the cause of the rest is unknown. D and trimming come from the DNA, and the V and J calls and clone size come from that table. The sample has 150,000 or so clones on record, approximately 80% of them singletons. Jointly, the top ten make up about an eighth of the sample.

Another Seattle source contributed samples from volunteer blood donors who had recovered from COVID-19. The collaborating institutions used their own protocols to collect whole blood in K2EDTA tubes. For TCRbeta analysis, collaborator samples were shipped as frozen whole blood, as isolated PBMCs, or as DNA extracted from either sample type. Trimming takes 1 base off V and 8 bases off J; junction bases not matched to a gene: 5. The CDR3 starts with the cysteine, ends with the phenylalanine, and has 15 residues. The entry retains the CDR3 DNA only, 45 bases that are in frame from base 1. The germline V gene specifies LGHNA as CDR1 and YNFKEQ as CDR2.

The source material was peripheral blood. Here the chain combines TRBV4-2 and TRBJ1-4, with 9 junctional bases fitting TRBD1. The TCR comes from a man in his 70s who had recovered from COVID-19. In nucleotide form, the sequence is TGTGCCAGCAGCCAAGGGGGACAGGGCAGAGAAAAACTGTTTTTT. It encodes CASSQGGQGREKLFF.